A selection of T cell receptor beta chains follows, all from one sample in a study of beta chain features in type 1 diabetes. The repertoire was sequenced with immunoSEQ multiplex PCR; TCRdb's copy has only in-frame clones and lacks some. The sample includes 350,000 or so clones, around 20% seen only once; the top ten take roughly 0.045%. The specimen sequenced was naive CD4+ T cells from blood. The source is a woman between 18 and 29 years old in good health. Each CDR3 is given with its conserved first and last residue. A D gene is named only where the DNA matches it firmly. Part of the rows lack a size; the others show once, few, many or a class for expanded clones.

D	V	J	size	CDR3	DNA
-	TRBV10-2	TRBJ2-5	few	CASKSDRGKDSQYF	TGCGCCAGCAAATCGGACCGAGGGAAAGATTCCCAGTACTTC
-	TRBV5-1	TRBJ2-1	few	CASSLARTDNEQFF	TGCGCCAGCAGCTTGGCAAGAACTGACAATGAGCAGTTCTTC
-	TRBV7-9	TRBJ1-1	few	CASSPGLAGTEAFF	TGTGCCAGCAGCCCCGGCCTGGCGGGCACTGAAGCTTTCTTT
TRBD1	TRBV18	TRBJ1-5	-	CASSPTGDGPQHF	TGTGCCAGCTCACCGACAGGGGATGGGCCCCAGCATTTT
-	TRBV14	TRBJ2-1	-	CASSPGVSRGEQFF	TGTGCCAGCAGCCCTGGGGTCTCCCGAGGGGAGCAGTTCTTC
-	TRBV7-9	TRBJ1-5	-	CASSPNRVGNQPQHF	TGTGCCAGCAGCCCAAACCGGGTTGGAAATCAGCCCCAGCATTTT
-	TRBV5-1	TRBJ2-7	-	CASSLGQPGREQYF	TGCGCCAGCAGCTTGGGACAGCCAGGACGGGAGCAGTACTTC
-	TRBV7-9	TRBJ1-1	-	CASSLARDIFLPNTEAFF	TGTGCCAGCAGCTTAGCCCGGGACATATTTCTTCCGAACACTGAAGCTTTCTTT
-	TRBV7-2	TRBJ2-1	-	CASSLGVGEENNEQFF	TGTGCCAGCAGCTTAGGTGTAGGGGAAGAGAACAATGAGCAGTTCTTC
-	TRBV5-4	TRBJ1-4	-	CASSLDRRVNEKLFF	TGTGCCAGCAGCTTGGATCGCAGGGTTAATGAAAAACTGTTTTTT
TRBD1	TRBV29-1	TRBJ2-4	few	CSAGDRVAKNIQYF	TGCAGCGCCGGGGACAGGGTGGCCAAAAACATTCAGTACTTC
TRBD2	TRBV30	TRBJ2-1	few	CAWGRTSGSYNEQFF	TGTGCCTGGGGTCGTACTAGCGGCTCCTACAATGAGCAGTTCTTC
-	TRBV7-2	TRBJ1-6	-	CASSLVSLEGSPLHF	TGTGCCAGCAGCTTAGTATCCTTGGAGGGTTCACCCCTCCACTTT
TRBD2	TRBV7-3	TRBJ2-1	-	CASSLGSGGIREQFF	TGTGCCAGCAGCTTAGGTAGCGGGGGAATCCGGGAGCAGTTCTTC
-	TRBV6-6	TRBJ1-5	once	CASSGLGNQPQHF	TGTGCCAGCAGTGGACTAGGGAATCAGCCCCAGCATTTT
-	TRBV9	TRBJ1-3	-	CASSVDWGLGNTIYF	TGTGCCAGCAGCGTAGATTGGGGGCTGGGAAACACCATATATTTT
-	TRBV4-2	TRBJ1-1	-	CASSQRQGYSEAFF	TGTGCCAGCAGCCAACGGCAGGGATATTCTGAAGCTTTCTTT
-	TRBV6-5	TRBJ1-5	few	CASSLGTPGNQPQHF	TGTGCCAGCAGTTTGGGGACTCCGGGCAATCAGCCCCAGCATTTT
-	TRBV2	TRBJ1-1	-	CASTEEVNTEAFF	TGTGCCAGCACGGAGGAGGTTAACACTGAAGCTTTCTTT
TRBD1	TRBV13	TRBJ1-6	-	CASSPSSRTGVNSPLHF	TGTGCCAGCAGCCCATCCAGCCGGACAGGTGTAAATTCACCCCTCCACTTT
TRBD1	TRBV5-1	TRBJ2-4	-	CASSLGAGGMNIQYF	TGCGCCAGCAGCCTCGGCGCAGGGGGCATGAACATTCAGTACTTC
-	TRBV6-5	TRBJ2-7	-	CASSYGTSEQYF	TGTGCCAGCAGTTACGGGACAAGCGAGCAGTACTTC
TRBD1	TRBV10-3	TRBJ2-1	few	CAISARGTGDPNEQFF	TGTGCCATCAGTGCCAGGGGGACAGGGGATCCTAATGAGCAGTTCTTC
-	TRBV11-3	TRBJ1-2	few	CASSPRLRGGYGYTF	TGTGCCAGCAGCCCCCGTTTGCGGGGCGGCTATGGCTACACCTTC
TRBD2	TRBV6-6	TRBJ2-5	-	CASSYSTSGSKETQYF	TGTGCCAGCAGTTACTCGACTAGCGGGAGTAAAGAGACCCAGTACTTC
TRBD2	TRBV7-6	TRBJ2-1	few	CASSELAGGHNEQFF	TGTGCCAGCAGCGAACTAGCGGGGGGACACAATGAGCAGTTCTTC
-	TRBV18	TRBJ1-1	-	CASSPPGGFREAFF	TGTGCCAGCTCACCACCGGGGGGGTTTCGAGAAGCTTTCTTT
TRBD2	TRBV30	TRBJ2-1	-	CAWNGRREGVNEQFF	TGTGCCTGGAACGGCCGGAGGGAGGGAGTTAATGAGCAGTTCTTC
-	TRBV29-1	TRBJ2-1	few	CSPLGPRDEQFF	TGCAGTCCCCTTGGTCCGCGGGATGAGCAGTTCTTC
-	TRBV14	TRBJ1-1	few	CASSRQENTEAFF	TGTGCCAGCAGCAGACAGGAGAACACTGAAGCTTTCTTT
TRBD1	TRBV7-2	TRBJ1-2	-	CASSSGQGFYGYTF	TGTGCCAGCAGTTCAGGACAGGGATTCTATGGCTACACCTTC
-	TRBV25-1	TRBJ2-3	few	CASSALRDTQYF	TGTGCCAGCAGTGCTCTGAGAGATACGCAGTATTTT
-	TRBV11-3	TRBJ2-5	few	CASSLDPGTQYF	TGTGCCAGCAGCTTAGACCCGGGGACCCAGTACTTC
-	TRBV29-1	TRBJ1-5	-	CSVAGLPGNQPQHF	TGCAGCGTTGCGGGGTTGCCGGGCAATCAGCCCCAGCATTTT
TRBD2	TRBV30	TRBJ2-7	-	CAWSREGLAIYEQYF	TGTGCCTGGAGTCGAGAGGGACTAGCTATTTACGAGCAGTACTTC
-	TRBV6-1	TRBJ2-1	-	CASSEVRVSYNEQFF	TGTGCCAGCAGTGAAGTGAGGGTGTCCTACAATGAGCAGTTCTTC
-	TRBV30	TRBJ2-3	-	CAWSVAFTQYF	TGTGCCTGGAGTGTAGCGTTTACGCAGTATTTT
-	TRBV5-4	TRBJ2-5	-	CASSPDQGQETQYF	TGTGCCAGCAGTCCGGATCAGGGCCAGGAGACCCAGTACTTC
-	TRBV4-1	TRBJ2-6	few	CASSQDLSSGANVLTF	TGCGCCAGCAGCCAAGATTTGAGCTCTGGGGCCAACGTCCTGACTTTC
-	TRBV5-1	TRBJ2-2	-	CASSWRTVGVGGELFF	TGCGCCAGCAGCTGGAGGACTGTAGGAGTCGGCGGGGAGCTGTTTTTT
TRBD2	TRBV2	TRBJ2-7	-	CASSEATGGGYEQYF	TGTGCCAGCAGTGAAGCGACAGGCGGGGGGTACGAGCAGTACTTC
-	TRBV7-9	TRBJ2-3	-	CASSRGAVTDTQYF	TGTGCCAGCAGCCGCGGGGCTGTCACAGATACGCAGTATTTT
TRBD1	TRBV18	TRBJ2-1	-	CASSEQGRGVNEQFF	TGTGCCAGCTCAGAACAGGGGCGCGGCGTCAATGAGCAGTTCTTC
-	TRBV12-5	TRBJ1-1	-	CASGPDSNTEAFF	TGTGCTAGTGGTCCCGACAGTAACACTGAAGCTTTCTTT
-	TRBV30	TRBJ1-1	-	CAWSLVQGGSTEAFF	TGTGCCTGGAGTTTAGTGCAGGGCGGGAGCACTGAAGCTTTCTTT
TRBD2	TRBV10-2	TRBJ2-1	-	CASSVERGAGEFF	TGCGCCAGCAGTGTGGAGCGGGGGGCGGGGGAGTTCTTC
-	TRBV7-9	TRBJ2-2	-	CASSQGNTGELFF	TGTGCCAGCAGTCAGGGGAACACCGGGGAGCTGTTTTTT
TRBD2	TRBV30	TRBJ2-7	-	CAWSVLAGGSEQYF	TGTGCCTGGAGTGTGCTAGCGGGAGGTTCCGAGCAGTACTTC
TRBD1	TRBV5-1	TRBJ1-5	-	CASSRTGGRNQPQHF	TGCGCCAGCAGCAGGACAGGGGGCAGAAATCAGCCCCAGCATTTT
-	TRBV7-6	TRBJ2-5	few	CASSHQRGETQYF	TGTGCCAGCAGCCACCAGAGGGGGGAGACCCAGTACTTC
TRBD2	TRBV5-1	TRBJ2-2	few	CASSPGLAGELFF	TGCGCCAGCAGCCCCGGACTAGCGGGGGAGCTGTTTTTT
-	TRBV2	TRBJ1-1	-	CASSRTEQNTEAFF	TGTGCCAGCTCAAGGACAGAGCAGAACACTGAAGCTTTCTTT
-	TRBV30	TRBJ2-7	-	CAWSTGNYEQYF	TGTGCCTGGAGTACAGGGAACTACGAGCAGTACTTC
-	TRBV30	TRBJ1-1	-	CAWSVLGGNTEAFF	TGTGCCTGGAGTGTACTAGGGGGAAACACTGAAGCTTTCTTT
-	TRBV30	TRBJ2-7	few	CAIERHTYEQYF	TGTGCCATCGAGCGCCATACCTACGAGCAGTACTTC
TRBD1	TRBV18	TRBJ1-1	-	CASSPYSGTGNTEAFF	TGTGCCAGCTCACCATATTCCGGGACAGGGAACACTGAAGCTTTCTTT
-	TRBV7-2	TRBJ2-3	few	CASSLRPSRRTDTQYF	TGTGCCAGCAGCTTAAGGCCTAGCAGACGCACAGATACGCAGTATTTT
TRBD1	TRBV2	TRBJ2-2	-	CASSDPSTGTGELFF	TGTGCCAGCAGTGATCCTTCGACAGGGACCGGGGAGCTGTTTTTT